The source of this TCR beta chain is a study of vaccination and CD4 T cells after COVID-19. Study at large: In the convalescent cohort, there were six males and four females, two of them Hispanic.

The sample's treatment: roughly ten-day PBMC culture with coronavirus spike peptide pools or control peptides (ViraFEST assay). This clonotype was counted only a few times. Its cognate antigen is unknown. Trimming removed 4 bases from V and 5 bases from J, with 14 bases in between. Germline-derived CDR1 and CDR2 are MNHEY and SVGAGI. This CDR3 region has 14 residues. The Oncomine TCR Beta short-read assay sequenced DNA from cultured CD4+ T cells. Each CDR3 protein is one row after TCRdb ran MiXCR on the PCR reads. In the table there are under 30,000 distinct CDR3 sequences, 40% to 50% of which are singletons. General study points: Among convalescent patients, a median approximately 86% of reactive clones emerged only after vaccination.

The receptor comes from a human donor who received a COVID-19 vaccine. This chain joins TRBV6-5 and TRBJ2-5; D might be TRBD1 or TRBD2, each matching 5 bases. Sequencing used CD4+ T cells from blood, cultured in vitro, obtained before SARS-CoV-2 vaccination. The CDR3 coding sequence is TGTGCCAGCAGTTCCGGGGACCCCGGGGAGACCCAGTACTTC. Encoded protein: CASSSGDPGETQYF.